This TCR beta chain comes out of a study of early T cells in non-severe SARS-CoV-2 infection. Study-wide background: Investigators sequenced bulk RNA drawn from unsorted whole blood, and chains remained unpaired.

Notes on the study in general: Matches to VDJdb favored anti-spike CD8 responses and missed private and CD4 specificities.

Germline loops: CDR1 MNHGY, CDR2 SVAAGI. The CDR3 totals 14 residues. The ends were cut back, 4 bases at V and 5 bases at J, with 12 bases in the middle. In the library, individual cDNA molecules carried attached unique molecular identifiers. TCRdb re-called the 5' RACE reads with MiXCR, one entry per CDR3 protein. The sample has about 56,000 distinct CDR3 sequences; about 15% are singletons. A word on this clonotype: Its antigen remains unknown.

The specimen comprised whole blood, sampled at baseline. This clonotype originated in an adult who was a healthcare worker with PCR-confirmed SARS-CoV-2 infection or an uninfected control (not recorded which). This sequence joins TRBV6-9 and TRBJ2-4; possibly TRBD2 for D (6 bases). The CDR3: CASSCRGLQNIQYF. The CDR3 DNA reads as TGTGCCAGCAGTTGCCGGGGACTCCAAAACATTCAGTACTTC.